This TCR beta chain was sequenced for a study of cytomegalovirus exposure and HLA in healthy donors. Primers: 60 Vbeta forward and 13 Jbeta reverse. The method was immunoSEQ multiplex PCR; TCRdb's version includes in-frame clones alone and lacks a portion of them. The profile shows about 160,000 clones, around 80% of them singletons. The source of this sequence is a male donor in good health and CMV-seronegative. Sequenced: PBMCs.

In DNA, the CDR3 is TGTGCCAGCAGCATAGGGGGTAGGGTTGGCTACACCTTC. This codes for CASSIGGRVGYTF. This chain uses TRBV28 with TRBJ1-2; D is perhaps TRBD1 (6 bases). The CDR3 is 13 amino acids. CDR1 and CDR2 from the germline V gene are MDHEN and SYDVKM. V lost 6 bases, J lost 7 bases, and 15 bases lay in between.